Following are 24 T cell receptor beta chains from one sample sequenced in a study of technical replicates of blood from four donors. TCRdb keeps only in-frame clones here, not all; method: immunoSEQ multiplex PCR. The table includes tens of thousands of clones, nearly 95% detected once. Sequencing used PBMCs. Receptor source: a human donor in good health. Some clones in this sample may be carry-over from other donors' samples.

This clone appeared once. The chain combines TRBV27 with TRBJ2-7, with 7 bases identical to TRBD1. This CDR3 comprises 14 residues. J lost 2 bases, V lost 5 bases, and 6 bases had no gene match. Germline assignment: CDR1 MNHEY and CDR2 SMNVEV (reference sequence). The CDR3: CASSPSTGAYEQYF. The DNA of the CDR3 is TGTGCCAGCAGTCCCTCCACAGGGGCCTACGAGCAGTACTTC.

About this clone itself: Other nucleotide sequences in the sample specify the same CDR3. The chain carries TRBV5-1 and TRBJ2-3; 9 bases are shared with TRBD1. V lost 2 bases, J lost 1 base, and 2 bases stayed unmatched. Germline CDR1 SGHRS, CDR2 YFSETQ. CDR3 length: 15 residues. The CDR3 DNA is TGCGCCAGCAGCTTACGGACAGGGGGCACAGATACGCAGTATTTT. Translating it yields CASSLRTGGTDTQYF.

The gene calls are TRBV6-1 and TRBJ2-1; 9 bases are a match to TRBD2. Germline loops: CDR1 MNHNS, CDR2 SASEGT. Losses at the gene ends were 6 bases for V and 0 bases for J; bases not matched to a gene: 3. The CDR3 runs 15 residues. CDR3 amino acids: CASRRGGSSYNEQFF. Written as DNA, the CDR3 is TGTGCCAGCAGGCGGGGGGGTAGCTCCTACAATGAGCAGTTCTTC.

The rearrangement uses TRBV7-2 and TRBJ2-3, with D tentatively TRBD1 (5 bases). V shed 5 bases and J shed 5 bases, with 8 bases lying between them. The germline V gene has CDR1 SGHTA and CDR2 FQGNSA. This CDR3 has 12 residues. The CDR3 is CASSPRGDTQYF. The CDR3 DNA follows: TGTGCCAGCAGCCCAAGGGGAGATACGCAGTATTTT.

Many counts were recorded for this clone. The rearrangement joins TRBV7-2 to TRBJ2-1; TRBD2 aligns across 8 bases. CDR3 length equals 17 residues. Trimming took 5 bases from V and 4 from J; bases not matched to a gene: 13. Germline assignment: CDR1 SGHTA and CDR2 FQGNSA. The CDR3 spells CASSTGVRLAPYNEQFF. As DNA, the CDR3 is TGTGCCAGCAGCACCGGCGTGAGACTAGCGCCTTACAATGAGCAGTTCTTC. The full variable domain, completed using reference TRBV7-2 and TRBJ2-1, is GAGVSQSPSNKVTEKGKDVELRCDPISGHTALYWYRQSLGQGLEFLIYFQGNSAPDKSGLPSDRFSAERTGGSVSTLTIQRTQQEDSAVYLCASSTGVRLAPYNEQFFGPGTRLTVL.

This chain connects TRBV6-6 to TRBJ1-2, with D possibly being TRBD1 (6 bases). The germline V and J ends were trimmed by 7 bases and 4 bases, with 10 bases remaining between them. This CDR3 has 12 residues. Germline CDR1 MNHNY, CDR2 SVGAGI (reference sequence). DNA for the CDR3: TGTGCCAGCACCCAAGGGGGCTATGGCTACACCTTC. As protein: CASTQGGYGYTF.

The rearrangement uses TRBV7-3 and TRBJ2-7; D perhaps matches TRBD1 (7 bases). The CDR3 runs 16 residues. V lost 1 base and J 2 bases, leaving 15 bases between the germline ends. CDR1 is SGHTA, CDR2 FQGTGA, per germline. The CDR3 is CASSLRGDRPPYEQYF. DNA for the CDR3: TGTGCCAGCAGCTTAAGGGGGGACAGACCCCCCTACGAGCAGTACTTC.

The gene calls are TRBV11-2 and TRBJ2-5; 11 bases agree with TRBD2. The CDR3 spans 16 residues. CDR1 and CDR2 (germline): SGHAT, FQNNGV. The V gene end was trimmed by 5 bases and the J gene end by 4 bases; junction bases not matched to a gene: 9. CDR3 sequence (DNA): TGTGCCAGCAGCGTACTCCTAGCGGGGGGTTTAGAGACCCAGTACTTC. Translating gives CASSVLLAGGLETQYF.

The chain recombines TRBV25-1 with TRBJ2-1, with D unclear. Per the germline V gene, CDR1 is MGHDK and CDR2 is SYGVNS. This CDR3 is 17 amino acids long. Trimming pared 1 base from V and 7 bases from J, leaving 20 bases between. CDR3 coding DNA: TGTGCCAGCAGTGAATGTAGGCGACCCCCAGGTGGAAATGAGCAGTTCTTC. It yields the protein CASSECRRPPGGNEQFF. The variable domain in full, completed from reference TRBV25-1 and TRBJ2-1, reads EADIYQTPRYLVIGTGKKITLECSQTMGHDKMYWYQQDPGMELHLIHYSYGVNSTEKGDLSSESTVSRIRTEHFPLTLESARPSHTSQYLCASSECRRPPGGNEQFFGPGTRLTVL.

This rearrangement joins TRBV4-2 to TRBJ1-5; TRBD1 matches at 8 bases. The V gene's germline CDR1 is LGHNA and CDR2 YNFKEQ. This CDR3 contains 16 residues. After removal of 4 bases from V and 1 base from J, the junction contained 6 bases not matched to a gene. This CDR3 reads CASSLWGDRSNQPQHF. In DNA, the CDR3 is TGTGCCAGCAGCCTTTGGGGGGACAGGAGCAATCAGCCCCAGCATTTT.

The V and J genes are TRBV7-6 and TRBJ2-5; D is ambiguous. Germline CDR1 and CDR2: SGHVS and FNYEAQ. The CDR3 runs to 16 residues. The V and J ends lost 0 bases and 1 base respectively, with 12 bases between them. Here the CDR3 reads CASSLAPRRGQETQYF. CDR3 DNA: TGTGCCAGCAGCTTAGCGCCACGCCGCGGCCAAGAGACCCAGTACTTC.

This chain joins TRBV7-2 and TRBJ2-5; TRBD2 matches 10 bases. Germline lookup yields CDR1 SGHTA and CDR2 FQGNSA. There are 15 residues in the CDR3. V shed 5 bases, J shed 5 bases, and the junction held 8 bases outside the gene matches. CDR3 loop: CASSRGLADRETQYF. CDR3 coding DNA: TGTGCCAGCAGCCGTGGACTAGCGGACAGGGAGACCCAGTACTTC.

CDR3 region: CASSYSRGGVGYGYTF. CDR3 in DNA: TGTGCCAGCAGTTACTCGAGGGGGGGCGTAGGCTATGGCTACACCTTC. The rearrangement links TRBV6-5 to TRBJ1-2, with D possibly matching TRBD1 (6 bases). The germline V gene encodes CDR1 MNHEY and CDR2 SVGAGI. V shed 0 bases and J shed 4 bases, with 15 bases lying between them. The CDR3 sequence is 16 residues long.

The CDR3 DNA is TGCAGCGTCCAGGTTAATGAAAAACTGTTTTTT. It is translated as CSVQVNEKLFF. The rearrangement links TRBV29-1 to TRBJ1-4; no reliable D call. V was clipped by 6 bases and J by 4 bases, with 6 bases between them. Germline V gene lookup returns CDR1 SQVTM and CDR2 ANQGSEA. CDR3 length: 11 amino acids.

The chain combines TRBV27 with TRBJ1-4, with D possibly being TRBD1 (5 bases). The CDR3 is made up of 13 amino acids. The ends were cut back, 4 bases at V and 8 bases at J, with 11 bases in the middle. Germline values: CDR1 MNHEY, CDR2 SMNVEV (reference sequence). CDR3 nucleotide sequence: TGTGCCAGCAGTTCCGAGACAGCCGAAAAACTGTTTTTT. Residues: CASSSETAEKLFF.

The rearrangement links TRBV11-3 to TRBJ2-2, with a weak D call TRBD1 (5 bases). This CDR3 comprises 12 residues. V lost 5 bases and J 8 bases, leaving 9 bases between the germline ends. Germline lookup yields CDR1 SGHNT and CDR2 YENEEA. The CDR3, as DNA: TGTGCCAGCAGCCCCAGGGTTGGGGAGCTGTTTTTT. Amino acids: CASSPRVGELFF.

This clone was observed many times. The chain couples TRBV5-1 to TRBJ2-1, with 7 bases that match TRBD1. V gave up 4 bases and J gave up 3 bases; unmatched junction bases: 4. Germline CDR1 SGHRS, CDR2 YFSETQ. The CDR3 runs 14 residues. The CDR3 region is CASSRAGGYNEQFF. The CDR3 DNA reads TGCGCCAGCAGCAGGGCAGGGGGCTACAATGAGCAGTTCTTC.

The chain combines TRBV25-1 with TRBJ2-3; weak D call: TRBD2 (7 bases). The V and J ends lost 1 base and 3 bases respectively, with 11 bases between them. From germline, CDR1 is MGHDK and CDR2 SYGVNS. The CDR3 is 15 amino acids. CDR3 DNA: TGTGCCAGCAGTGAATGGGGGGGGGCTACAGATACGCAGTATTTT. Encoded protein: CASSEWGGATDTQYF.

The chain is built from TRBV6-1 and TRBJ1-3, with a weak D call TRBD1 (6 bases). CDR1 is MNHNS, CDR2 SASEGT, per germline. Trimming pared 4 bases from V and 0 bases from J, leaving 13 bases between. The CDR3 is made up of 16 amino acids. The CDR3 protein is CASSGDWGRSGNTIYF. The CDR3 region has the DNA TGTGCCAGCAGTGGAGACTGGGGGCGCTCTGGAAACACCATATATTTT.

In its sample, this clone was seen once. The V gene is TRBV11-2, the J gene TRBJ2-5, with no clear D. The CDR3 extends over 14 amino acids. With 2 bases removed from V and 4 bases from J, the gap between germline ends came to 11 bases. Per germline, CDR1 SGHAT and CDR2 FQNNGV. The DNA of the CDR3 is TGTGCCAGCAGCTTATTTGTTGCGGCAGAGACCCAGTACTTC. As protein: CASSLFVAAETQYF.

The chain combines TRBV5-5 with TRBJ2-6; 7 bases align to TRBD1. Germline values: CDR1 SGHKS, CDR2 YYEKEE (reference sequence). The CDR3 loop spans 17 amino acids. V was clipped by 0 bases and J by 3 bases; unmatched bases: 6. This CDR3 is CASSLVGGANGANVLTF. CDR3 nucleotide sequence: TGTGCCAGCAGCTTGGTAGGGGGCGCGAATGGGGCCAACGTCCTGACTTTC. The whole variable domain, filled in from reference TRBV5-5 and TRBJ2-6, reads DAGVTQSPTHLIKTRGQQVTLRCSPISGHKSVSWYQQVLGQGPQFIFQYYEKEERGRGNFPDRFSARQFPNYSSELNVNALLLGDSALYLCASSLVGGANGANVLTFGAGSRLTVL.

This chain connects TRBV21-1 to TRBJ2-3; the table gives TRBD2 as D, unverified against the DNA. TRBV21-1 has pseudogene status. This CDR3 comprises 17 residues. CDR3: CASSKKLSWLATDTQYF. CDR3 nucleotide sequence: TGTGCCAGCAGCAAAAAGCTATCTTGGCTAGCGACAGATACGCAGTATTTT.

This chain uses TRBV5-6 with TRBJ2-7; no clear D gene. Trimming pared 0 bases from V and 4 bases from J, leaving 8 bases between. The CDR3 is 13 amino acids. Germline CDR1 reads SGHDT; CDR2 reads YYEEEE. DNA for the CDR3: TGTGCCAGCAGCTTGGAACAAGATTACGAGCAGTACTTC. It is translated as CASSLEQDYEQYF.

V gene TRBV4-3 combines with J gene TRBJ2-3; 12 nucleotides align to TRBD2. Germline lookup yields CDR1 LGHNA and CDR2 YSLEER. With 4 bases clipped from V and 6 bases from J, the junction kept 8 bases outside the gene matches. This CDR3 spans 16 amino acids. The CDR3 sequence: CASSRTGTSGRDTQYF. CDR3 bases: TGCGCCAGCAGCCGCACCGGGACTAGCGGGCGCGATACGCAGTATTTT.